Shown below are 3 T cell receptor beta chains from a single sample sequenced in a study of OX40 agonist ivuxolimab in advanced cancers. Clones were sequenced by immunoSEQ multiplex PCR, and TCRdb holds only the in-frame ones, with some missing. This sample has over 40,000 clones, with around 90% found just once. The sequencing used CD4+ or CD8+ T cells sorted from blood, collected in a trial of the OX40 agonist ivuxolimab. Receptor source: an adult with an advanced solid tumor such as melanoma, head and neck, liver or kidney cancer.

As concerns this clone: Relative to the germline gene, one junction end is altered; a read error may explain this. The gene calls are TRBV27 and TRBJ1-2; 8 positions agree with TRBD1. The CDR3 covers 13 residues. Germline CDR1 MNHEY, CDR2 SMNVEV (reference sequence). The CDR3 coding sequence is TGTGCCAGCAGGTCCCGGGACCAGGGGGCCTACTCCTTC. It yields the protein CASRSRDQGAYSF.

V is TRBV19 and J is TRBJ1-2; 9 nucleotides agree with TRBD1. The germline gives CDR1 LNHDA, CDR2 SQIVND (reference sequence). CDR3 length: 15 residues. The V and J ends lost 5 bases and 0 bases, in that order; junction bases with no gene match: 4. The CDR3 nucleotides read TGTGCCAGTAGTCCCGGGACAGGGTCTAACTATGGCTACACCTTC. Amino acid sequence: CASSPGTGSNYGYTF.

The V and J genes are TRBV6-5 and TRBJ1-1; D gene uncertain. Germline V lookup: CDR1 MNHEY, CDR2 SVGAGI. The CDR3 is made up of 13 amino acids. V shed 4 bases and J shed 0 bases, with 6 bases lying between them. The DNA for the CDR3 is TGTGCCAGCAGTTTAAACTTGAACACTGAAGCTTTCTTT. This codes for CASSLNLNTEAFF.